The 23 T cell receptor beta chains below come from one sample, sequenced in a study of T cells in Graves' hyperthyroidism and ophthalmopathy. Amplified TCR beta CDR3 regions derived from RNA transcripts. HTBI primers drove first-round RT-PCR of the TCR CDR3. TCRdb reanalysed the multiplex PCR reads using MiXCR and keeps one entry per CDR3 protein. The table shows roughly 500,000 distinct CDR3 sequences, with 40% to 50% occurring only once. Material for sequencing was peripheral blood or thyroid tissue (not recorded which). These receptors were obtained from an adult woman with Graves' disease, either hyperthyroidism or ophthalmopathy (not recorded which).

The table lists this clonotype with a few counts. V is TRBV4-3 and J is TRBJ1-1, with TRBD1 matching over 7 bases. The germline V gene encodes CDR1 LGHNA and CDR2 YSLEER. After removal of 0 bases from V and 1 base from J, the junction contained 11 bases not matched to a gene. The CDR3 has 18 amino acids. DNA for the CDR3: TGCGCCAGCAGCCAAGATCCTGGAGGGGGCAAGGGGAACACTGAAGCTTTCTTT. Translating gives CASSQDPGGGKGNTEAFF.

CDR3 loop: CASSFVGTGTYEQYF. As DNA, the CDR3 is TGTGCCAGCAGTTTCGTCGGGACAGGGACCTACGAGCAGTACTTC. The chain recombines TRBV27 with TRBJ2-7; 9 bases agree with TRBD1. Germline CDR1 is MNHEY and CDR2 is SMNVEV (reference sequence). The CDR3 length is 15 residues. The V segment lost 3 bases and the J segment 2 bases; nucleotides outside the gene matches: 5.

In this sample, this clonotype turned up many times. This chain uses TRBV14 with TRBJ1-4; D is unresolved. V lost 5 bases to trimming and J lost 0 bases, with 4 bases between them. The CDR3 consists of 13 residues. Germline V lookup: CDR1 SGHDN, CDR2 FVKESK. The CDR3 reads CASSRATNEKLFF. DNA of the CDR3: TGTGCCAGCAGCAGGGCAACTAATGAAAAACTGTTTTTT.

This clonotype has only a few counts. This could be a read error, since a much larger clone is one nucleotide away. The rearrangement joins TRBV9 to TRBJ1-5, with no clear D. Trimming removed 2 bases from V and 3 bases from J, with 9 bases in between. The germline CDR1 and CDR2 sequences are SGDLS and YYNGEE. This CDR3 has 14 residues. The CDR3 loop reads CASSVEENNQPQHF. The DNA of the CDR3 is TGTGCCAGCAGCGTTGAGGAAAACAATCAGCCCCAGCATTTT.

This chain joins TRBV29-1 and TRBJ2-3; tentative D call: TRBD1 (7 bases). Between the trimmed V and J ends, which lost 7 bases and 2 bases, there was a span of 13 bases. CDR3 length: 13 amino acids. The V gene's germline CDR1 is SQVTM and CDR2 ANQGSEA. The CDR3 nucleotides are TGCAGCGGGGGGGACAGATCCACAGATACGCAGTATTTT. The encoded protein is CSGGDRSTDTQYF.

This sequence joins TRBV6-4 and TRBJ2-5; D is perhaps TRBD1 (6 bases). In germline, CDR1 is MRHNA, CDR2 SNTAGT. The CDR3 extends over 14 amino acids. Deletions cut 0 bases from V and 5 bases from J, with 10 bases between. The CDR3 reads CASSDSVGAETQYF. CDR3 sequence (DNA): TGTGCCAGCAGTGACTCGGTGGGGGCGGAGACCCAGTACTTC.

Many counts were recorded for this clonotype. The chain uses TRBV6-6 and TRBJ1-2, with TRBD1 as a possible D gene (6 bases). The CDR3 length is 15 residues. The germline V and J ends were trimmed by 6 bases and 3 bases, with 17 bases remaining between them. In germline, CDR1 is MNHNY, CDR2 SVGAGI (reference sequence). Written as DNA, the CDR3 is TGTGCCAGCAGCTCCGACTGGACAGCGGACTATGGCTACACCTTC. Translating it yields CASSSDWTADYGYTF.

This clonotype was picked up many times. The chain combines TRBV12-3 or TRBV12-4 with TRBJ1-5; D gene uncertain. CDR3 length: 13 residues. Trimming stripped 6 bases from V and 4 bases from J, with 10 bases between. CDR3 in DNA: TGTGCCAGCAGCCGCCGGGAGAATCAGCCCCAGCATTTT. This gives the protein CASSRRENQPQHF.

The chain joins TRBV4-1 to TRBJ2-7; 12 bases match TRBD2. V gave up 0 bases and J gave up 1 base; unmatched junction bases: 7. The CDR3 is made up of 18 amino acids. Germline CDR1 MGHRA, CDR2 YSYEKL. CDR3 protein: CASSQDWRLAGVSYEQYF. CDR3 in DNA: TGCGCCAGCAGCCAAGATTGGAGACTAGCGGGAGTGTCCTACGAGCAGTACTTC.

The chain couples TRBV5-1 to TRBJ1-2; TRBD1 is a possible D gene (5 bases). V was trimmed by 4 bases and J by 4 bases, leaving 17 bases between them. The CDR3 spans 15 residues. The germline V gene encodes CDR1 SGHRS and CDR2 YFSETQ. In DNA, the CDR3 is TGCGCCAGCAGCGGCGGGGACGCAAGGGTCTATGGCTACACCTTC. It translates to CASSGGDARVYGYTF.

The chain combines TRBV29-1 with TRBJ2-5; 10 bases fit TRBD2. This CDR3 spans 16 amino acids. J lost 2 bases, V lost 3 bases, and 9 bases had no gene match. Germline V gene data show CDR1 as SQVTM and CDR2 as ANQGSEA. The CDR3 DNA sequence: TGCAGCGTTGAGATTCCGAGCGGGAGGGGACAAGAGACCCAGTACTTC. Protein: CSVEIPSGRGQETQYF.

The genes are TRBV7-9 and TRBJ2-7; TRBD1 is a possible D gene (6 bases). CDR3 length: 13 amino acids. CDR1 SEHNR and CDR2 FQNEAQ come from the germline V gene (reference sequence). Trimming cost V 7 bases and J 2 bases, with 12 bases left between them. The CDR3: CASTLQGTYEQYF. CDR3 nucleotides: TGTGCCAGCACCCTACAGGGTACCTACGAGCAGTACTTC.

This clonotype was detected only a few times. CDR3 DNA sequence: TGCAGCGTTGATAGCGGCGGGGCGGGAGAGACCCAGTACTTC. Residues: CSVDSGGAGETQYF. The chain couples TRBV29-1 to TRBJ2-5; D might be TRBD2 (6 bases). The V gene's germline CDR1 is SQVTM and CDR2 ANQGSEA. Trimming removed 3 bases at V and 4 bases at J, with 15 bases between. The CDR3 is 14 residues long.

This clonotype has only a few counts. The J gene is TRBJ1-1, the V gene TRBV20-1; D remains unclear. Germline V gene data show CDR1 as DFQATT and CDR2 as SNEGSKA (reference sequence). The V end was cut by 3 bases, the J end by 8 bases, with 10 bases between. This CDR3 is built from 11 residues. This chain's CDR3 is CSASDGREAFF. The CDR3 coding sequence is TGCAGTGCTAGCGATGGCAGGGAAGCTTTCTTT.

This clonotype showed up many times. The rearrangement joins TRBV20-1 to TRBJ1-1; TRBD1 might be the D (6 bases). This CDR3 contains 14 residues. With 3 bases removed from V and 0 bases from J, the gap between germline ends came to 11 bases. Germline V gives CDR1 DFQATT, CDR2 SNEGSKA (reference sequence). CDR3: CSASPDSLNTEAFF. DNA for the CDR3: TGCAGTGCTAGTCCGGACAGCTTGAACACTGAAGCTTTCTTT.

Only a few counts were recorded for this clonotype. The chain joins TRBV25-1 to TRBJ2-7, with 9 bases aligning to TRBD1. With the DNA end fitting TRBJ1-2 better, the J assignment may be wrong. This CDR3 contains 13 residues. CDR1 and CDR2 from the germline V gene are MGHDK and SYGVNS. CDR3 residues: CASSNKQGAGYTF. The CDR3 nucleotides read TGTGCCAGCAGCAATAAACAGGGGGCCGGCTACACCTTC.

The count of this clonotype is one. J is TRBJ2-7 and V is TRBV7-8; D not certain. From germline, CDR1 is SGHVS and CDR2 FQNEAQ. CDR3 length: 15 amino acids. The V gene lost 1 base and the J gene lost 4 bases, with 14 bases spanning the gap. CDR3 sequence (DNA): TGTGCCAGCAGCTTAGGTCACGCAGCCTATTACGAGCAGTACTTC. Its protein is CASSLGHAAYYEQYF.

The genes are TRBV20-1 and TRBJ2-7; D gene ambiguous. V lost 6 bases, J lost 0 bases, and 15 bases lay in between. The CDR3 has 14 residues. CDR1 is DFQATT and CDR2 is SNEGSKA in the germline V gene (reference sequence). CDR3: CSAKTAQSSYEQYF. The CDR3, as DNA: TGCAGTGCAAAGACCGCACAGAGCTCCTACGAGCAGTACTTC.

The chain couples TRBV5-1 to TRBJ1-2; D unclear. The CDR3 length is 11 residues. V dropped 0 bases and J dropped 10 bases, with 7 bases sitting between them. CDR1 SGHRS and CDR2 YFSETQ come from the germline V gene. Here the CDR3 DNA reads TGCGCCAGCAGCTTGGGACGGTCCTACACCTTC. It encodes CASSLGRSYTF.

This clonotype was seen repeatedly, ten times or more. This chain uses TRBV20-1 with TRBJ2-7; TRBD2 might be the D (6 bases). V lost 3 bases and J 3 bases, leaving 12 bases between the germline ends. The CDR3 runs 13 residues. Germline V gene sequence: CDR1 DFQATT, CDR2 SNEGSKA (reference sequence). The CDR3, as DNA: TGCAGTGCTAGTACGGGAGCCAGCTACGAGCAGTACTTC. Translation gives CSASTGASYEQYF.

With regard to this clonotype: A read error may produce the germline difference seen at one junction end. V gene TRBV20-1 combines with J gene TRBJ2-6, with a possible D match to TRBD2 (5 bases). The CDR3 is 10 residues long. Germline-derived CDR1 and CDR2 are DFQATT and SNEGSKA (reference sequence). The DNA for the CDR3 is TGCAGTGCCGGGGACAACGTCCTGACTTTC. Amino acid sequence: CSAGDNVLTF.

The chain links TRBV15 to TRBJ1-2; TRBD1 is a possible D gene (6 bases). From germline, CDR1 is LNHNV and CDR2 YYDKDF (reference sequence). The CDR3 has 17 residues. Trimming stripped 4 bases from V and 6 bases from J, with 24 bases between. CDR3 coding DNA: TGTGCCACCAGCACGAACCGGGACACTTCCGGGGACGATGGCTACACCTTC. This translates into CATSTNRDTSGDDGYTF. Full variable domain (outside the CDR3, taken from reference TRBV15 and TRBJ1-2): DAMVIQNPRYQVTQFGKPVTLSCSQTLNHNVMYWYQQKSSQAPKLLFHYYDKDFNNEADTPDNFQSRRPNTSFCFLDIRSPGLGDTAMYLCATSTNRDTSGDDGYTFGSGTRLTVV.

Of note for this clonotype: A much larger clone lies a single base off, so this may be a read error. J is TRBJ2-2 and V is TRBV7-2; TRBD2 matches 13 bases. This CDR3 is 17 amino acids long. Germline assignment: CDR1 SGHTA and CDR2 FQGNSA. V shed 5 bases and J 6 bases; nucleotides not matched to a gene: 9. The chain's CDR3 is CASSRTSGSTRAGELFF. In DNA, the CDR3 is TGTGCCAGCAGCCGGACTAGCGGGAGCACCAGGGCCGGGGAGCTGTTTTTT.